Below, one T cell receptor (beta chain) is given with its context. Genomic DNA provided the template from which TCR beta VDJ and CDR3 profiles were obtained. TCRdb called the reads again in MiXCR, with one record for every CDR3 protein. The sample carries some 200,000 distinct CDR3 sequences, roughly 57% recorded once. This record belongs to a study of CD8+CD57+ T cells in acquired aplastic anemia. About the study: The mean DNA yield obtained from sorted CD4+ and CD8+ cells came to about 3 ug.

This receptor was identified in a human donor in good health. The sequenced sample was sorted CD4+, CD8+, or CD8+CD57+ T cells (not recorded which) from PBMCs.

The CDR3 DNA is TGTGCCAGCAGTGAAAATAGGGGAAGGGATGGCTACACCTTC. It codes for CASSENRGRDGYTF. This chain joins TRBV6-6 and TRBJ1-2; perhaps TRBD1 as D (5 bases). V dropped 5 bases and J dropped 6 bases, with 16 bases sitting between them. The germline gives CDR1 MNHNY, CDR2 SVGAGI (reference sequence). The CDR3 has 14 residues.